Following are 23 T cell receptor beta chains from one sample sequenced in a study of T cells in Graves' hyperthyroidism and ophthalmopathy. Authors of the study amplified TCR beta CDR3 regions from RNA transcripts. HTBI primers were employed in a first-round RT-PCR of the TCR CDR3. TCRdb fed the multiplex PCR reads into MiXCR, producing one record per CDR3 protein. Of some 500,000 distinct CDR3 sequences in the sample, roughly 25% were seen once. Sequencing used blood. All receptors come from a woman in her 30s with Graves' ophthalmopathy.

This clonotype was detected many times. The chain combines TRBV12-3 or TRBV12-4 with TRBJ2-2, with 7 bases matching TRBD1. Trimming cost V 5 bases and J 9 bases; bases outside gene matches: 9. CDR3 length: 14 amino acids. Written as DNA, the CDR3 is TGTGCCAGCAGTACCGTGACAGGGCGGTGGGAGCTGTTTTTT. Its translation: CASSTVTGRWELFF.

This rearrangement joins TRBV12-3 or TRBV12-4 to TRBJ2-7; D gene unclear. The CDR3 has 13 amino acids. Trimming took off 5 bases at V and 4 bases at J, with 12 bases between the two ends. The CDR3 DNA reads as TGTGCCAGCAGTCCGAGAGAGTGGTACGAGCAGTACTTC. This sequence encodes CASSPREWYEQYF.

CDR3 sequence: CASNLGGTGELFF. As DNA, the CDR3 is TGTGCCAGCAACCTTGGGGGCACCGGGGAGCTGTTTTTT. The chain is built from TRBV12-3 or TRBV12-4 and TRBJ2-2; D could derive from TRBD1 or TRBD2 (5 bases each). The CDR3 contains 13 residues. V was trimmed by 7 bases and J by 4 bases, leaving 10 bases between them.

The table lists this clonotype with many counts. The CDR3 DNA sequence: TGTGCCAGCAGCTTAGCGGGCAGAGGTTACCAAGAGACCCAGTACTTC. Translating gives CASSLAGRGYQETQYF. The V call is TRBV7-2, the J call TRBJ2-5; D gene ambiguous. Germline lookup yields CDR1 SGHTA and CDR2 FQGNSA. The CDR3 covers 16 residues. V was pared by 0 bases and J by 0 bases, with 11 bases between. The whole variable domain, remainder taken from reference TRBV7-2 and TRBJ2-5, is GAGVSQSPSNKVTEKGKDVELRCDPISGHTALYWYRQSLGQGLEFLIYFQGNSAPDKSGLPSDRFSAERTGGSVSTLTIQRTQQEDSAVYLCASSLAGRGYQETQYFGPGTRLLVL.

Ten or more counts support this clonotype. The chain uses TRBV27 and TRBJ2-7; 7 bases match TRBD1. With 7 bases clipped from V and 1 base from J, the junction kept 1 base outside the gene matches. This CDR3 spans 12 amino acids. The germline CDR1 and CDR2 sequences are MNHEY and SMNVEV (reference sequence). The CDR3 DNA follows: TGTGCCAGCATGGACAGGTCCTACGAGCAGTACTTC. Protein sequence: CASMDRSYEQYF.

This sequence joins TRBV9 and TRBJ1-2; D is perhaps TRBD1 (5 bases). V lost 4 bases and J 4 bases, leaving 14 bases between the germline ends. The CDR3 length is 14 residues. The germline V gene has CDR1 SGDLS and CDR2 YYNGEE. DNA of the CDR3: TGTGCCAGCAGCCCCCAAGGGGTTGCCTATGGCTACACCTTC. Its protein product is CASSPQGVAYGYTF.

This clonotype was counted ten times or more. This chain links TRBV5-1 with TRBJ1-2; D not certain. Germline lookup yields CDR1 SGHRS and CDR2 YFSETQ. Trimming left V 3 bases short and J 8 bases short, with 11 bases between. This CDR3 region has 12 residues. CDR3 in DNA: TGCGCCAGCAGCTGGCTGGGTGAGGGCTACACCTTC. This gives the protein CASSWLGEGYTF.

This clonotype was observed at least ten times. The chain employs TRBV29-1 and TRBJ2-5, with D unclear. Germline-derived CDR1 and CDR2 are SQVTM and ANQGSEA. Deletions cut 6 bases from V and 5 bases from J, with 19 bases between. This CDR3 is 14 amino acids long. DNA of the CDR3: TGCAGCGTCGAATGGGCTAAATCCCGGGAGACCCAGTACTTC. Amino acids: CSVEWAKSRETQYF.

The chain couples TRBV27 to TRBJ1-2; possibly TRBD1 for D (6 bases). Germline lookup yields CDR1 MNHEY and CDR2 SMNVEV (reference sequence). The V end lost 4 bases, the J end lost 8 bases, and 17 bases lay between the germline ends. CDR3 size: 14 residues. The CDR3 nucleotides read TGTGCCAGCAGTTCCCTGACAGGCCCCTGGGGCTACACCTTC. It yields the protein CASSSLTGPWGYTF.

There are a few counts of this clonotype. A much larger clone lies a single base off, so this may be a read error. This sequence joins TRBV19 and TRBJ1-1; D ambiguous. Germline V gene lookup returns CDR1 LNHDA and CDR2 SQIVND (reference sequence). The CDR3 contains 13 residues. CDR3 in amino acids: CASSISATTEACF. CDR3 sequence (DNA): TGTGCCAGTAGTATCTCAGCGACCACTGAAGCTTGCTTT. Supplemented by reference TRBV19 and TRBJ1-1, the full variable domain reads DGGITQSPKYLFRKEGQNVTLSCEQNLNHDAMYWYRQDPGQGLRLIYYSQIVNDFQKGDIAEGYSVSREKKESFPLTVTSAQKNPTAFYLCASSISATTEACFGQGTRLTVV.

The table lists this clonotype with many counts. V gene TRBV29-1 combines with J gene TRBJ1-1; no clear D. Germline V gene data show CDR1 as SQVTM and CDR2 as ANQGSEA. The CDR3 runs 12 residues. V was pared by 5 bases and J by 3 bases, with 10 bases between. In DNA, the CDR3 is TGCAGCGTTTCTGGGTTCGACACTGAAGCTTTCTTT. Protein product: CSVSGFDTEAFF.

This clonotype appeared many times. The chain combines TRBV20-1 with TRBJ2-7; D not resolved. This CDR3 has 14 residues. Per the germline V gene, CDR1 is DFQATT and CDR2 is SNEGSKA (reference sequence). Trimming cost V 0 bases and J 3 bases, with 12 bases left between them. DNA for the CDR3: TGCAGTGCTAGAGATCGGGTTCCCTTCTACGAGCAGTACTTC. This gives the protein CSARDRVPFYEQYF.

There are a few counts of this clonotype. The gene calls are TRBV12-3 or TRBV12-4 and TRBJ2-5, with 8 bases that match TRBD1. J gave up 5 bases and V 5 bases, and 7 bases lay outside the gene matches. CDR3 length: 14 residues. The CDR3 reads CASSLQGVVETQYF. The DNA for the CDR3 is TGTGCCAGCAGTCTACAGGGGGTCGTGGAGACCCAGTACTTC.

In its sample, this clonotype was seen many times. This chain links TRBV6-1 with TRBJ2-7, with 10 bases matching TRBD2. Losses at the gene ends were 4 bases for V and 10 bases for J; bases not matched to a gene: 13. CDR3 length: 15 amino acids. CDR1 and CDR2 from the germline V gene are MNHNS and SASEGT. CDR3 DNA: TGTGCCAGCAGTGCAGAGGCCGGGACTAGCGAAAAACAGTACTTC. Encoded protein: CASSAEAGTSEKQYF.

V usage is TRBV18 and J usage is TRBJ2-5, with a weak D call TRBD1 (6 bases). The CDR3 totals 16 residues. The germline gives CDR1 KGHSH, CDR2 LQKENI. V lost 0 bases to trimming and J lost 1 base, with 12 bases between them. CDR3 sequence: CASSPPMSRGQETQYF. The CDR3 nucleotides are TGTGCCAGCTCACCACCGATGAGCAGGGGCCAAGAGACCCAGTACTTC. The whole variable domain, filled in from reference TRBV18 and TRBJ2-5, reads NAGVMQNPRHLVRRRGQEARLRCSPMKGHSHVYWYRQLPEEGLKFMVYLQKENIIDESGMPKERFSAEFPKEGPSILRIQQVVRGDSAAYFCASSPPMSRGQETQYFGPGTRLLVL.

This clonotype was picked up a small number of times. A clone one base away is much larger, so this may be a read error. V is TRBV30 and J is TRBJ2-7; D is perhaps TRBD1 (5 bases). This CDR3 is 12 amino acids long. Trimming shortened V by 0 bases and J by 3 bases, and 6 bases separated the two germline ends. CDR1 and CDR2 from the germline V gene are GTSNPN and SVGIG (reference sequence). CDR3 in DNA: TGTGCCTGGAGTGTACAGGTCTACGAGCAGTACTTC. Its protein product is CAWSVQVYEQYF.

This clonotype was detected a few times. The V call is TRBV12-3 or TRBV12-4, the J call TRBJ2-7; D is possibly TRBD1 or TRBD2 (6 bases each). Trimming took off 6 bases at V and 7 bases at J, with 13 bases between the two ends. This CDR3 region has 12 residues. The CDR3 nucleotides read TGTGCCAGCAGGCTGGGGGGCGGAGAGCAGTACTTC. This gives the protein CASRLGGGEQYF.

This clonotype was seen a few times. Relative to the germline gene, one junction end is altered; a read error may explain this. V is TRBV28 and J is TRBJ1-2; D is perhaps TRBD1 (6 bases). This CDR3 is built from 16 residues. Germline loops: CDR1 MDHEN, CDR2 SYDVKM. The CDR3 DNA is TGTACCAGCAGCCCCAACTCGTCCGGGGGCTCGGGTGGCTACACCTTC. Its protein product is CTSSPNSSGGSGGYTF.

This clonotype was seen at least ten times. The chain has TRBV20-1 and TRBJ1-5; D remains unclear. The CDR3 has 14 residues. Germline V gene lookup returns CDR1 DFQATT and CDR2 SNEGSKA (reference sequence). Trimming stripped 5 bases from V and 4 bases from J, with 15 bases between. The chain's CDR3 is CSASDSNSNQPQHF. The CDR3 coding sequence is TGCAGTGCTTCGGACTCGAACTCGAATCAGCCCCAGCATTTT.

The count of this clonotype is one. The final CDR3 position lacks the conserved phenylalanine or tryptophan, pointing to a likely read error. The rearrangement uses TRBV7-8 and TRBJ2-3, with D perhaps matching TRBD2 (6 bases). This CDR3 region has 14 residues. In germline, CDR1 is SGHVS, CDR2 FQNEAQ. Between the trimmed V and J ends, which lost 1 base and 4 bases, there was a span of 9 bases. The DNA for the CDR3 is TGTGCCAGCAGCTTAGTCACTAGCCCAGATACGCAGTATTGT. This encodes CASSLVTSPDTQYC.

In this sample, this clonotype turned up many times. This chain joins TRBV6-1 and TRBJ1-3; 8 bases align to TRBD1. The junction had 7 bases not matched to a gene; V was cut back by 6 bases and J by 0 bases. Looked up from germline, CDR1 is MNHNS and CDR2 is SASEGT. The CDR3 contains 16 residues. The CDR3 reads CASRSGQVLSGNTIYF. The CDR3 region has the DNA TGTGCCAGCAGATCGGGACAGGTCCTCTCTGGAAACACCATATATTTT.

At least ten counts were recorded for this clonotype. The chain combines TRBV7-8 with TRBJ1-2, with a possible D match to TRBD1 (5 bases). The germline V and J ends were trimmed by 5 bases and 8 bases, with 15 bases remaining between them. CDR1 is SGHVS and CDR2 is FQNEAQ in the germline V gene. CDR3 length: 13 amino acids. This chain's CDR3 is CASSAYLWDGYTF. Written as DNA, the CDR3 is TGTGCCAGCAGCGCCTACCTATGGGACGGCTACACCTTC.

V is TRBV3-1 and J is TRBJ1-6; tentatively, D is TRBD1 (5 bases). V lost 3 bases, J lost 8 bases, and 11 bases lay in between. Per the germline V gene, CDR1 is LGHDT and CDR2 is YNNKEL (reference sequence). The CDR3 is 14 amino acids. In nucleotides, the CDR3 is TGTGCCAGCAGCCACATGGGACGGGATTCACCCCTCCACTTT. Protein: CASSHMGRDSPLHF.